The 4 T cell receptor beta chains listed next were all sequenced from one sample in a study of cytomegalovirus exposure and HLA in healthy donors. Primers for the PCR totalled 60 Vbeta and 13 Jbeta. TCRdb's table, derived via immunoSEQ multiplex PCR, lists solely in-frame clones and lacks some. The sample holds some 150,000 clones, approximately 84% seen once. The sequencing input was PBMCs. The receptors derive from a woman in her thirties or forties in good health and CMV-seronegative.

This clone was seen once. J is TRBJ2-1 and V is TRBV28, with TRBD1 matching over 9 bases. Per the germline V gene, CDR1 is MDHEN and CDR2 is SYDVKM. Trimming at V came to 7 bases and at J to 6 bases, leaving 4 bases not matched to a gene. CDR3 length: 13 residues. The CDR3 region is CASNRGQSNEQFF. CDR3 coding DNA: TGTGCCAGCAACAGGGGGCAGAGCAATGAGCAGTTCTTC.

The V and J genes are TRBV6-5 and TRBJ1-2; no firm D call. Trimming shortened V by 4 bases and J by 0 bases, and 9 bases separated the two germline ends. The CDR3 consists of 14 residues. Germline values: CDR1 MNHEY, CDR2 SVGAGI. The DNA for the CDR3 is TGTGCCAGCAGTTCACTCTTCGCTAACTATGGCTACACCTTC. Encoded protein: CASSSLFANYGYTF.

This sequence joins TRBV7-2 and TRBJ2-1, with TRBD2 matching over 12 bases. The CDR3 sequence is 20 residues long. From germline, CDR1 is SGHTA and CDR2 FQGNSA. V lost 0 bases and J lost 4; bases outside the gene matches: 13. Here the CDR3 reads CASSLALAGGVVFSYNEQFF. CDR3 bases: TGTGCCAGCAGCTTAGCACTAGCGGGAGGAGTGGTTTTCTCGTACAATGAGCAGTTCTTC.

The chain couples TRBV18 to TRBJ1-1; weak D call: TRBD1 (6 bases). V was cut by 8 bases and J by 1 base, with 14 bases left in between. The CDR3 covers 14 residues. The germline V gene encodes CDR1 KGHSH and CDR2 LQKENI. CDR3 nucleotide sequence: TGTGCCAGCGGTAGAGAACAGGGGAACACTGAAGCTTTCTTT. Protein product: CASGREQGNTEAFF.